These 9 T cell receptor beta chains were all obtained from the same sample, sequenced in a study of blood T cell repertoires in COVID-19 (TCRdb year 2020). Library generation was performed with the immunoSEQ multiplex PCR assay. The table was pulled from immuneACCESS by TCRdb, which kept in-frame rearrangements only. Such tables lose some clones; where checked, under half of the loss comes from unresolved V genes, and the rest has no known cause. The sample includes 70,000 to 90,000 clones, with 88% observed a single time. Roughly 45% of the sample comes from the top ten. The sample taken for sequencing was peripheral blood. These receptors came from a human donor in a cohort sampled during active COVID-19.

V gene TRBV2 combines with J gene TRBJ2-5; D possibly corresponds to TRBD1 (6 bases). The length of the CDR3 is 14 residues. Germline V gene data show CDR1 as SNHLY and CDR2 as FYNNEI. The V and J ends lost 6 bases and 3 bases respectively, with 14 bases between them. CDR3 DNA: TGTGCCAGCAGGGAGGACAGAACAAAAGAGACCCAGTACTTC. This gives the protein CASREDRTKETQYF.

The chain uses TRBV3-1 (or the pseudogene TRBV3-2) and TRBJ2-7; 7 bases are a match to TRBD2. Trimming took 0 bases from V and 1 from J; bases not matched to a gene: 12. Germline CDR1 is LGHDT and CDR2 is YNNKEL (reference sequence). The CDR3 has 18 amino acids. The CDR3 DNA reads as TGTGCCAGCAGCCAAGAAACCAGCGGGGTCCCTGTTTCCTACGAGCAGTACTTC. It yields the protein CASSQETSGVPVSYEQYF.

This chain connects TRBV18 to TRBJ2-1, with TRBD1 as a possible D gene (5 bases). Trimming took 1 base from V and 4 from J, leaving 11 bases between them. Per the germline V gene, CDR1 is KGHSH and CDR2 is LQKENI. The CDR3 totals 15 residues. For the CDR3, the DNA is TGTGCCAGCTCACCACTCCAGGGTGGGTACAATGAGCAGTTCTTC. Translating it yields CASSPLQGGYNEQFF. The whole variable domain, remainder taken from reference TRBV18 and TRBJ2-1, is NAGVMQNPRHLVRRRGQEARLRCSPMKGHSHVYWYRQLPEEGLKFMVYLQKENIIDESGMPKERFSAEFPKEGPSILRIQQVVRGDSAAYFCASSPLQGGYNEQFFGPGTRLTVL.

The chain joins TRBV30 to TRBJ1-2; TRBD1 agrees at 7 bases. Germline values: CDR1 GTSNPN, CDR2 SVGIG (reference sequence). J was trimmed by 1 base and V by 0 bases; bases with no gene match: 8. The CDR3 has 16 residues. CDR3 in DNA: TGTGCCTGGAGTGTAACCAGACAGGGCCATAACTATGGCTACACCTTC. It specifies CAWSVTRQGHNYGYTF.

The CDR3 loop is CASSNLDRAKLFF. Here the CDR3 DNA reads TGTGCCAGCAGCAACCTGGACAGGGCAAAACTGTTTTTT. This rearrangement joins TRBV7-9 to TRBJ1-4; 8 bases are shared with TRBD1. The CDR3 sequence is 13 residues long. Trimming cost V 5 bases and J 10 bases; bases outside gene matches: 6. Germline V gene lookup returns CDR1 SEHNR and CDR2 FQNEAQ (reference sequence).

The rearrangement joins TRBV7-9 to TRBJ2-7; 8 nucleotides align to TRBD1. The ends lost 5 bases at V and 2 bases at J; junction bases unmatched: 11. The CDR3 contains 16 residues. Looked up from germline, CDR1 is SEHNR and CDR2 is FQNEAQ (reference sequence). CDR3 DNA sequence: TGTGCCAGCAGCCATCCTCGGACAGGGAATACCTACGAGCAGTACTTC. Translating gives CASSHPRTGNTYEQYF.

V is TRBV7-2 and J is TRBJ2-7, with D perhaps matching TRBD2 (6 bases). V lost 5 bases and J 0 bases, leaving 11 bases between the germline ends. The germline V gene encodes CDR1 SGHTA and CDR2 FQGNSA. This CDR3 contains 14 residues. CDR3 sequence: CASSQSGRSYEQYF. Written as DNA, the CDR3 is TGTGCCAGCAGCCAGAGCGGGCGCTCCTACGAGCAGTACTTC.

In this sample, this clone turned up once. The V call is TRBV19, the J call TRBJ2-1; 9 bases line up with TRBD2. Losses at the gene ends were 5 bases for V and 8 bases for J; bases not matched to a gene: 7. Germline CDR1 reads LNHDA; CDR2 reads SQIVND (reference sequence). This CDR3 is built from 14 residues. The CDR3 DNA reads TGTGCCAGTAGTCCGGTAGCGGGAGTTGATGAGCAGTTCTTC. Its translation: CASSPVAGVDEQFF. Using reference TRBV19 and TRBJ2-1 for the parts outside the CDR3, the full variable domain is DGGITQSPKYLFRKEGQNVTLSCEQNLNHDAMYWYRQDPGQGLRLIYYSQIVNDFQKGDIAEGYSVSREKKESFPLTVTSAQKNPTAFYLCASSPVAGVDEQFFGPGTRLTVL.

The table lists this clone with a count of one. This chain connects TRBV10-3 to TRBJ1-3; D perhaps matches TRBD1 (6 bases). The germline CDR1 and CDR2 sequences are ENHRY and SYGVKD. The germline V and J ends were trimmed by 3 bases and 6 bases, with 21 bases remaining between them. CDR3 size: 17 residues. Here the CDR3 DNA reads TGTGCCATCAGTGATTCTACTTCGGGACACAAATCAAACACCATATATTTT. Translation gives CAISDSTSGHKSNTIYF.